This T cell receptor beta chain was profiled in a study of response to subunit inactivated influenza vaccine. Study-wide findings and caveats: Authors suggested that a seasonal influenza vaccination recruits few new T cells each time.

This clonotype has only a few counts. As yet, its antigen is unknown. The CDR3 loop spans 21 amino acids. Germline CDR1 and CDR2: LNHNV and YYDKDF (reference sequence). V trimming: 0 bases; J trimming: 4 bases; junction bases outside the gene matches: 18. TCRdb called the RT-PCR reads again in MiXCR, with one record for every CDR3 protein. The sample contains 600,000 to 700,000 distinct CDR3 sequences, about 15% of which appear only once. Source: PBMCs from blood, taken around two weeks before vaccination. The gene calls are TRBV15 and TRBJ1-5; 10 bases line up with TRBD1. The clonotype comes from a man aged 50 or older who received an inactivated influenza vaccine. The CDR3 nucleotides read TGTGCCACCAGCAGAGACCCCAGGTTGCGGGACAGGGGATTATCGAATCAGCCCCAGCATTTT. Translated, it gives CATSRDPRLRDRGLSNQPQHF.